The text below deals with one TCR beta chain. After removal of 6 bases from V and 0 bases from J, the junction contained 10 bases not matched to a gene. The length of the CDR3 is 17 residues. Germline CDR1 KGHSH, CDR2 LQKENI. This specimen comes from a study of blood T cell repertoires in COVID-19. Some clones are missing from TCRdb's copy, which holds only in-frame ones; the method was immunoSEQ multiplex PCR. There are under 400,000 clones in the sample; approximately 89% occur only once, and just under 4% lies in the top ten. The clonotype originates from a woman in her sixties or seventies with COVID-19, enrolled during active disease. The chain is built from TRBV18 and TRBJ1-3; 8 bases are shared with TRBD1. Sequencing was performed on peripheral blood. The CDR3 DNA follows: TGTGCCAGCTCGCAGGGACAGGTCTTCTCCTCTGGAAACACCATATATTTT. Translation gives CASSQGQVFSSGNTIYF.